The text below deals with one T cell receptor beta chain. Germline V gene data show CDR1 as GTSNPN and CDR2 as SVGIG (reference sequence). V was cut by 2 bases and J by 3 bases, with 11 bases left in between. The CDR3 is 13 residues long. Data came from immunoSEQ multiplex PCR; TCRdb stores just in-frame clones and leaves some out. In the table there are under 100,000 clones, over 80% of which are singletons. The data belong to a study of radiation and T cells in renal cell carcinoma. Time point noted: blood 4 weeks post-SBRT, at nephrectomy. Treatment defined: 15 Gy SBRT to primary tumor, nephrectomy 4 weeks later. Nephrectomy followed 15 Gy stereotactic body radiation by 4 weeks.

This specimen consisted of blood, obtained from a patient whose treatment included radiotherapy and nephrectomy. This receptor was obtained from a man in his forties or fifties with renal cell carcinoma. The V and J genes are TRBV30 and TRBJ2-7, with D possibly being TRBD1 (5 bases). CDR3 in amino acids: CAWSRQGLYEQYF. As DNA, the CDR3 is TGTGCCTGGAGTAGGCAGGGCCTCTACGAGCAGTACTTC.